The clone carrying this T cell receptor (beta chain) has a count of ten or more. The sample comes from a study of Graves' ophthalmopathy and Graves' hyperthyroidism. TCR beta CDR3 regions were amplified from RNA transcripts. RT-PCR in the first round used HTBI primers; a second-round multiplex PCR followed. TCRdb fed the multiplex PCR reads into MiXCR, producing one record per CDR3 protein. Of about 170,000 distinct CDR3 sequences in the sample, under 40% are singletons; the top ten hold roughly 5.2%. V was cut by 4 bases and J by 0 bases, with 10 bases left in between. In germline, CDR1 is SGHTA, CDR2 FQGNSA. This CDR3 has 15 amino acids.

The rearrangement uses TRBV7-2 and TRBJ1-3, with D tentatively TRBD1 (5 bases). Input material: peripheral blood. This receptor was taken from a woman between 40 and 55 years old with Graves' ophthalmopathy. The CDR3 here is CASSSSGVSGNTIYF. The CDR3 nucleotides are TGTGCCAGCAGCTCTTCGGGGGTCTCTGGAAACACCATATATTTT.